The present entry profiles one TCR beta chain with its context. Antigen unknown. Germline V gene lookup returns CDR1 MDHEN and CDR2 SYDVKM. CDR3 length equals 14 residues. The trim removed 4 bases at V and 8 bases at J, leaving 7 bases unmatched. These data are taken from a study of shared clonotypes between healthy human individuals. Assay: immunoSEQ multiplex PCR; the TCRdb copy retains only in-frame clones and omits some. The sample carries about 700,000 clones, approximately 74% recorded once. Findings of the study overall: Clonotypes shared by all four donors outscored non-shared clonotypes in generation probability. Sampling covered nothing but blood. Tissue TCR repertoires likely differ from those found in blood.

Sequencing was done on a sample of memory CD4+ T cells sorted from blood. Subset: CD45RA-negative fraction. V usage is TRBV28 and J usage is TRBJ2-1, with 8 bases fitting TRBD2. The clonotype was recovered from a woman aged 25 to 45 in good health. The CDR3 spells CASSSWSGSDEQFF. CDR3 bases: TGTGCCAGCAGTTCGTGGAGCGGGAGCGATGAGCAGTTCTTC.